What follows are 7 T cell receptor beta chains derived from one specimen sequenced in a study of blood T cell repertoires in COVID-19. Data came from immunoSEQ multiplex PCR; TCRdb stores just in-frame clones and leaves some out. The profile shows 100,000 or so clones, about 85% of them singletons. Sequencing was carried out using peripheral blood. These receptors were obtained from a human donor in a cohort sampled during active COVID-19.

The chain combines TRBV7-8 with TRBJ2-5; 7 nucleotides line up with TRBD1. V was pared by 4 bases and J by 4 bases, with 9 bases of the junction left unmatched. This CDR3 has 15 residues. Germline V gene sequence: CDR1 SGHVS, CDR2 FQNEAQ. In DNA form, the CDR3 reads TGTGCCAGCAGCTCGGGACAGACCTTCGGAGAGACCCAGTACTTC. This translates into CASSSGQTFGETQYF.

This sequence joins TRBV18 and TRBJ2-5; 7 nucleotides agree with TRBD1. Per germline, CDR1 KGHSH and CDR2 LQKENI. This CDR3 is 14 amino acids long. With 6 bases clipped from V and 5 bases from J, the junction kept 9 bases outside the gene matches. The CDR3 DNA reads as TGTGCCAGCTCGCCGGGCAGGGGGTTGGAGACCCAGTACTTC. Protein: CASSPGRGLETQYF.

CDR3 sequence (DNA): TGTGCCAGCAGCTCGCCGGGACAGGGCGGCAATTCACCCCTCCACTTT. This sequence encodes CASSSPGQGGNSPLHF. J is TRBJ1-6 and V is TRBV7-9, with 9 bases identical to TRBD1. Germline loops: CDR1 SEHNR, CDR2 FQNEAQ (reference sequence). The CDR3 covers 16 residues. V lost 4 bases to trimming and J lost 7 bases; unmatched junction nucleotides: 8.

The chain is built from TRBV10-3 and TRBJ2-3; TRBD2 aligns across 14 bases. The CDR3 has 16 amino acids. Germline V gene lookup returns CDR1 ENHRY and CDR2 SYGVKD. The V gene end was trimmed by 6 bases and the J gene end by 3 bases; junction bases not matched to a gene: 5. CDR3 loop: CAIREGLAGVTDTQYF. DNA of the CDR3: TGTGCCATCAGGGAGGGACTAGCGGGAGTGACAGATACGCAGTATTTT.

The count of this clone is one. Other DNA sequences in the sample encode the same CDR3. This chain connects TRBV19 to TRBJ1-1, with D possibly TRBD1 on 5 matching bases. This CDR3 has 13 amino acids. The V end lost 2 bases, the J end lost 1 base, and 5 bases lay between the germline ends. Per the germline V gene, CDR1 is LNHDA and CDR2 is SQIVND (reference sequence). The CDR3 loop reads CASSITGNTEAFF. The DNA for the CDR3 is TGTGCCAGTAGTATAACAGGGAACACTGAAGCTTTCTTT.

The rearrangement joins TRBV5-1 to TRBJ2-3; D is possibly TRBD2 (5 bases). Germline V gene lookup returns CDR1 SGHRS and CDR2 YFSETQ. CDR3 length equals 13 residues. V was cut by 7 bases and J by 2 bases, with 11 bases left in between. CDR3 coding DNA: TGCGCCAGCGGCGACGGGGACACAGATACGCAGTATTTT. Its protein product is CASGDGDTDTQYF.

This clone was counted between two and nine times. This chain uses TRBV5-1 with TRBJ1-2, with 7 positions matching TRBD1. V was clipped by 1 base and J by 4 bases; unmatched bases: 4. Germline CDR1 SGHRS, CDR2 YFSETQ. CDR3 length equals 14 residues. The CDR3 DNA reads TGCGCCAGCAGCTTGACCCAGGGGGTCTATGGCTACACCTTC. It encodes CASSLTQGVYGYTF.